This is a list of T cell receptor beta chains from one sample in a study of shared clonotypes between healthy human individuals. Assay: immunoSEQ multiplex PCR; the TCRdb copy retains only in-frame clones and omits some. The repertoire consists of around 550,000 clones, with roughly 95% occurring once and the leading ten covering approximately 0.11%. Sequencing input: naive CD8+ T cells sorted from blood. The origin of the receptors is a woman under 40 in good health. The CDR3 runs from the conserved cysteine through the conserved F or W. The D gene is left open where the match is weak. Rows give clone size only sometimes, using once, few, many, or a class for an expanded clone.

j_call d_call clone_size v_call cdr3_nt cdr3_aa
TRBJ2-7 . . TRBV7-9 TGTGCCAGCAGCTGGATGACAGCCGTTAGCTCCTACGAGCAGTACTTC CASSWMTAVSSYEQYF
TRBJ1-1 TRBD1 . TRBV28 TGTGCCAGCAGTTCTCCCGGGACAGGGAGCACTGAAGCTTTCTTT CASSSPGTGSTEAFF
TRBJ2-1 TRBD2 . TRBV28 TGTGCCAGCAGGCTGGAAGGGGAGGGGCCGATGGATGAGCAGTTCTTC CASRLEGEGPMDEQFF
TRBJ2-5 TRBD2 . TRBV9 TGTGCCAGCAGCCCAACACTAGCGGGAGGGCCAGAGACCCAGTACTTC CASSPTLAGGPETQYF
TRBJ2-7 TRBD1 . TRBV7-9 TGTGCCAGCAGCTTAGCGGGACAGCCAAACGAGCAGTACTTC CASSLAGQPNEQYF
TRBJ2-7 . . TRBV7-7 TGTGCCAGCAGCTTAGCGGGAGGAGGGGCCTACGAGCAGTACTTC CASSLAGGGAYEQYF
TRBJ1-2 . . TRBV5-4 TGTGCCAGCACCAACGGGGGGGACGGCTACACCTTC CASTNGGDGYTF
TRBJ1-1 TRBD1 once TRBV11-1 TGTGCCAGCAGAATCACAGGGGAGATAGGCACTGAAGCTTTCTTT CASRITGEIGTEAFF
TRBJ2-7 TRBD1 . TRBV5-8 TGTGCCAGCAGCCCGGGACAGGGGGTTTCCTACGAGCAGTACTTC CASSPGQGVSYEQYF
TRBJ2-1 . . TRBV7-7 TGTGCCAGCAGCTTGAGCCCAGGGTGGGGCAATGAGCAGTTCTTC CASSLSPGWGNEQFF
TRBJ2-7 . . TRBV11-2 TGTGCCAGCAGCTTAGCCCCGGTGGACGAGCAGTACTTC CASSLAPVDEQYF
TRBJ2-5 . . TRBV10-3 TGTGCCATCAGTGATCTCGGGGGTCAAGAGACCCAGTACTTC CAISDLGGQETQYF
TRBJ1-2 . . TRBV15 TGTGCCACCAGCAGAGATCTCGGGATGCCCGGCGACTATGGCTACACCTTC CATSRDLGMPGDYGYTF
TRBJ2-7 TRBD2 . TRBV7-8 TGTGCCAGCAGCTTCGGGACTAGCGGGAACTCCTACGAGCAGTACTTC CASSFGTSGNSYEQYF
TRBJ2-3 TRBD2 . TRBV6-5 TGTGCCAGCAGAACGCTAGCGGGGCGCACAGATACGCAGTATTTT CASRTLAGRTDTQYF
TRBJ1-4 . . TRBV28 TGTGCCAGCAGCCCCCCCGGGCTTTGGCACCTCCAGAAAAGACTGTTTTTT CASSPPGLWHLQKRLFF
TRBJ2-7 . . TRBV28 TGTGCCAGCAGTTATGGGGGGTCGGGGAGCTCCTACGAGCAGTACTTC CASSYGGSGSSYEQYF
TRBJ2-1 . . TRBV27 TGTGCCAGCAGTGAAAGGGTTCCCTCCTACAATGAGCAGTTCTTC CASSERVPSYNEQFF
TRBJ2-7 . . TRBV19 TGTGCCAGTAGTATCGCAACAGGGACCTACGAGCAGTACTTC CASSIATGTYEQYF
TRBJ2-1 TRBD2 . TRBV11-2 TGTGCCAGCAAGGCTAGCGGGAGGGCTGAGCAGTTCTTC CASKASGRAEQFF
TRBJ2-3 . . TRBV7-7 TGTGCCAGCAGCTTGGGCGACAGAACAGATACGCAGTATTTT CASSLGDRTDTQYF
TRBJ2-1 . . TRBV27 TGTGCCAGCAGATCGGGGAGTTACAATGAGCAGTTCTTC CASRSGSYNEQFF
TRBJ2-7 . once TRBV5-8 TGTGCCAGCAGCTTGTTGTCGGTAGGTGGCGCGGACGAGCAGTACTTC CASSLLSVGGADEQYF
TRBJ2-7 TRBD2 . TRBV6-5 TGTGCCAGCAGTTCTGCTCTAGCGGGAGGGCCCTACGAGCAGTACTTC CASSSALAGGPYEQYF
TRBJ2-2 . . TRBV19 TGTGCCAGTAGTGCTTACGATAACACCGGGGAGCTGTTTTTT CASSAYDNTGELFF
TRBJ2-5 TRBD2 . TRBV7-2 TGTGCCAGCAGCTTAGCGCGAGCGGGAGGGGGGGAGACCCAGTACTTC CASSLARAGGGETQYF
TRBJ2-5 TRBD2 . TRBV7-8 TGTGCCAGCAGCACTACTAGCGGGAGTACCGAGACCCAGTACTTC CASSTTSGSTETQYF
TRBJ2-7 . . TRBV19 TGTGCCAGTAGCATTGGGGACCCCTCCTACGAGCAGTACTTC CASSIGDPSYEQYF
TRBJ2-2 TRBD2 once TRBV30 TGTGCCTGGACTACTAGCGGGTTCCGGGGCGGGGAGCTGTTTTTT CAWTTSGFRGGELFF
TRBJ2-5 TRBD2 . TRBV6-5 TGTGCCAGCAGTTTGGCTAGCGGGATCCAAGAGACCCAGTACTTC CASSLASGIQETQYF
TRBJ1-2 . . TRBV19 TGTGCCAGTAGTATCGGGGGGCTGAATGGCTACACCTTC CASSIGGLNGYTF
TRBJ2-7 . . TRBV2 TGTGCCAGCATGGGGGTGGGACCGGTTAGCTCCTACGAGCAGTACTTC CASMGVGPVSSYEQYF
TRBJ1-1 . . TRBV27 TGTGCCAGTGCCCTCTGGTCGAAGAACACTGAAGCTTTCTTT CASALWSKNTEAFF
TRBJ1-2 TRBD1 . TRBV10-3 TGTGCCATCAGTGACTCGGGACAGGGACATGGCTACACCTTC CAISDSGQGHGYTF
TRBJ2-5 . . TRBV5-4 TGTGCCAGCAGCATAGAACAGGGTAACCAAGAGACCCAGTACTTC CASSIEQGNQETQYF
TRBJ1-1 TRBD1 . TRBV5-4 TGTGCCAGCAGCTTGGCCGGACAGGGGACTGAAGCTTTCTTT CASSLAGQGTEAFF
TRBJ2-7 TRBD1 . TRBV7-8 TGTGCCAGCAGCCCCCCAGTACGGACAGGGACCCGAGAGCAGTACTTC CASSPPVRTGTREQYF
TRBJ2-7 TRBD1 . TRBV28 TGTGCCAGCAGACTGGCAGGGGGCGAGCAGTACTTC CASRLAGGEQYF
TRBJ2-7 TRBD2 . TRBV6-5 TGTGCCAGCAGTTGGTCTAGCGGACCGTACGAGCAGTACTTC CASSWSSGPYEQYF
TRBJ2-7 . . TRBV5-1 TGCGCCAGCAGCTTGTATCTGTTTGGAGCAAACTACGAGCAGTACTTC CASSLYLFGANYEQYF
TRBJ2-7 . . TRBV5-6 TGTGCCAGCAGCCCTGGTACAGGGAGGACCTACGAGCAGTACTTC CASSPGTGRTYEQYF
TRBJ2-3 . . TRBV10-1 TGCGCCAGCAGTGAGTCGTTCGAGACACCCGATACGCAGTATTTT CASSESFETPDTQYF
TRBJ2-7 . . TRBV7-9 TGTGCCAGCAGCTTCCCGGTCTCAGTGGGGGACGAGCAGTACTTC CASSFPVSVGDEQYF
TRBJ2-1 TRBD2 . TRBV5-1 TGCGCCAGCAGCTTGGGTGTCGGACTAGCGCTCGGTTTCGACAATGAGCAGTTCTTC CASSLGVGLALGFDNEQFF
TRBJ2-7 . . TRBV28 TGTGCCAGCAGTTGGACCGGCTCCTACGAGCAGTACTTC CASSWTGSYEQYF
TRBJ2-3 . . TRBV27 TGTGCCAGCAGTTTTGGGACCCAGCTCACAGATACGCAGTATTTT CASSFGTQLTDTQYF
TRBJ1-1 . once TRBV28 TGTGCCAGCAGCTCACTCGAGGACAGCTCGAACACTGAAGCTTTCTTT CASSSLEDSSNTEAFF
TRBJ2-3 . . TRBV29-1 TGCAGCGTCTATGGACTGGAGCGGACAGATACGCAGTATTTT CSVYGLERTDTQYF
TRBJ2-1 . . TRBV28 TGTGCCAGCAGTTTCGGACAGCCTCTACGGAACAATGAGCAGTTCTTC CASSFGQPLRNNEQFF
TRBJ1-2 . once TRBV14 TGTGCCAGCAGCAACTACCTAGGCCGGGGCCTTAACTATGGCTACACCTTC CASSNYLGRGLNYGYTF
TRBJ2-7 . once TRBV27 TGTGCCAGCAGTTTGGATTTTAGGAACTCCTACGAGCAGTACTTC CASSLDFRNSYEQYF